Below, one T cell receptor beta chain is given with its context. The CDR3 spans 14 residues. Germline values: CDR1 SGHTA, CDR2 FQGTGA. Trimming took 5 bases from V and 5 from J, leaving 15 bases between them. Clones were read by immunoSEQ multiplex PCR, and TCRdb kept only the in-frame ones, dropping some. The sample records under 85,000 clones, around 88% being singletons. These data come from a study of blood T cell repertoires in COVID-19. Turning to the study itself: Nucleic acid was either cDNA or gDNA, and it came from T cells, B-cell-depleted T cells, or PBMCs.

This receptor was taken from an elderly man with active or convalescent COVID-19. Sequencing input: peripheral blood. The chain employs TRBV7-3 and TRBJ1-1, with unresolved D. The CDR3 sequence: CASSPARGTTEAFF. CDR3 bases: TGTGCCAGCAGCCCTGCCCGAGGAACGACTGAAGCTTTCTTT.